These 29 T cell receptor beta chains share one sample of origin, sequenced in a study of T cell clones after liver transplantation. Produced via immunoSEQ multiplex PCR; TCRdb's table is partial and in-frame only. The table includes 75,000 to 95,000 clones, 80% to 85% detected once. Sequencing used CD4+ T cells from blood, obtained less than 50 months after liver transplant. Every receptor here comes from a human patient who received a liver transplant. These T cells may partly come from the graft donor.

This rearrangement joins TRBV18 to TRBJ2-5; the D call may be TRBD1 or TRBD2 (5 bases each). CDR1 KGHSH and CDR2 LQKENI come from the germline V gene. The CDR3 has 13 amino acids. V shed 2 bases and J shed 11 bases, with 15 bases lying between them. In nucleotides, the CDR3 is TGTGCCAGCTCACCAGGGCTGGGGGAAGAGCAGTACTTC. This sequence encodes CASSPGLGEEQYF. Filled out from reference TRBV18 and TRBJ2-5, the complete variable domain reads NAGVMQNPRHLVRRRGQEARLRCSPMKGHSHVYWYRQLPEEGLKFMVYLQKENIIDESGMPKERFSAEFPKEGPSILRIQQVVRGDSAAYFCASSPGLGEEQYFGPGTRLLVL.

V usage is TRBV28 and J usage is TRBJ2-3, with TRBD2 as a possible D gene (6 bases). The CDR3 runs to 15 residues. Trimming cost V 3 bases and J 5 bases, with 15 bases left between them. Germline CDR1 and CDR2: MDHEN and SYDVKM. CDR3 nucleotide sequence: TGTGCCAGCAGTTTCCGGAGCGGGTGGGGAGATACGCAGTATTTT. Amino acid sequence: CASSFRSGWGDTQYF.

The chain links TRBV5-4 to TRBJ2-3, with D perhaps matching TRBD1 (5 bases). Germline V gene sequence: CDR1 SGHNT, CDR2 YYREEE (reference sequence). The V and J ends lost 1 base and 6 bases respectively, with 9 bases between them. The CDR3 spans 13 residues. CDR3: CASSLRGEDTQYF. The CDR3 DNA sequence: TGTGCCAGCAGCTTGAGGGGCGAGGATACGCAGTATTTT.

This clone was seen only a few times. This chain connects TRBV6-6 to TRBJ1-5, with D possibly matching TRBD1 (5 bases). Per the germline V gene, CDR1 is MNHNY and CDR2 is SVGAGI (reference sequence). Trimming removed 2 bases at V and 7 bases at J, with 12 bases between. The CDR3 has 14 amino acids. The CDR3 spells CASSYTRAGQPQHF. DNA for the CDR3: TGTGCCAGCAGTTACACCAGGGCAGGGCAGCCCCAGCATTTT.

This clone was found once. This chain joins TRBV5-1 and TRBJ2-1, with 7 bases lining up with TRBD2. Germline-derived CDR1 and CDR2 are SGHRS and YFSETQ. This CDR3 comprises 15 residues. Trimming removed 0 bases from V and 5 bases from J; junction bases left unmatched: 5. The CDR3, as DNA: TGCGCCAGCAGCTTGGTTCTAGCGGTTAACAATGAGCAGTTCTTC. It is translated as CASSLVLAVNNEQFF.

The chain has TRBV7-3 and TRBJ2-7, with D tentatively TRBD2 (5 bases). The CDR3 totals 15 residues. The ends were cut back, 2 bases at V and 6 bases at J, with 17 bases in the middle. CDR1 is SGHTA, CDR2 FQGTGA, per germline. Here the CDR3 reads CASSLGSGLPGEQYF. CDR3 coding DNA: TGTGCCAGCAGCTTAGGTTCTGGACTCCCCGGCGAGCAGTACTTC.

V and J are TRBV4-3 and TRBJ1-4, with D unresolved. The germline gives CDR1 LGHNA, CDR2 YSLEER. This CDR3 has 15 residues. The V and J ends lost 0 bases and 4 bases respectively, with 9 bases between them. CDR3 in DNA: TGCGCCAGCAGCCAAGAAGGCGGGGTTAATGAAAAACTGTTTTTT. It encodes CASSQEGGVNEKLFF.

The CDR3 here is CASRADGGDEQYF. CDR3 bases: TGTGCCAGCAGGGCGGACGGGGGCGACGAGCAGTACTTC. V is TRBV27 and J is TRBJ2-7; the D gene could be TRBD1 or TRBD2 (6 bases each). CDR3 size: 13 residues. From germline, CDR1 is MNHEY and CDR2 SMNVEV (reference sequence). V shed 6 bases and J shed 5 bases, with 14 bases lying between them.

The CDR3 sequence: CASSPRMRVQSGANVLTF. The CDR3 coding sequence is TGTGCCAGCAGCCCCCGGATGAGGGTTCAATCCGGGGCCAACGTCCTGACTTTC. V usage is TRBV7-2 and J usage is TRBJ2-6; the D gene is possibly TRBD2 (5 bases). CDR3 size: 18 residues. With 5 bases removed from V and 4 bases from J, the gap between germline ends came to 21 bases. Germline CDR1 is SGHTA and CDR2 is FQGNSA.

The table lists this clone with a few counts. The CDR3, as DNA: TGTGCCAGCAGCTTTGAGACGGGAAGGAATGAGCAGTTCTTC. Protein sequence: CASSFETGRNEQFF. This chain links TRBV11-2 with TRBJ2-1; a weak D match, TRBD2 (5 bases). From germline, CDR1 is SGHAT and CDR2 FQNNGV. The CDR3 has 14 residues. V was shortened by 3 bases and J by 7 bases, with 13 bases between the two germline ends.

The rearrangement links TRBV27 to TRBJ1-1; 7 positions match TRBD1. CDR3 length equals 14 residues. Germline V gene sequence: CDR1 MNHEY, CDR2 SMNVEV (reference sequence). With 6 bases clipped from V and 1 base from J, the junction kept 5 bases outside the gene matches. The CDR3 loop reads CASRGDSGNTEAFF. The DNA of the CDR3 is TGTGCCAGCAGGGGGGACAGCGGGAACACTGAAGCTTTCTTT.

The rearrangement uses TRBV7-8 and TRBJ1-1, with TRBD1 as a possible D gene (6 bases). The CDR3 spans 15 residues. V dropped 2 bases and J dropped 5 bases, with 15 bases sitting between them. Germline loops: CDR1 SGHVS, CDR2 FQNEAQ. CDR3 nucleotides: TGTGCCAGCAGCTTATTAGTACAGGGTCAGACTGAAGCTTTCTTT. Protein sequence: CASSLLVQGQTEAFF.

The chain joins TRBV5-1 to TRBJ2-3; D may be TRBD1 (5 bases). With 4 bases removed from V and 5 bases from J, the gap between germline ends came to 14 bases. Per germline, CDR1 SGHRS and CDR2 YFSETQ. The CDR3 is made up of 14 amino acids. CDR3 coding DNA: TGCGCCAGCAGCCCAGACAGCTGGGTAGATACGCAGTATTTT. It codes for CASSPDSWVDTQYF.

This chain uses TRBV19 with TRBJ1-4, with a possible D match to TRBD1 (6 bases). CDR3 length: 14 residues. The ends were cut back, 6 bases at V and 6 bases at J, with 14 bases in the middle. CDR1 is LNHDA, CDR2 SQIVND, per germline (reference sequence). The CDR3 DNA is TGTGCCAGTAGCGGAGGGGGTACCGATGAAAAACTGTTTTTT. Translating gives CASSGGGTDEKLFF.

The chain combines TRBV27 with TRBJ2-2; D may be TRBD1 (6 bases). Trimming removed 7 bases from V and 5 bases from J, with 8 bases in between. In germline, CDR1 is MNHEY, CDR2 SMNVEV (reference sequence). The CDR3 sequence is 12 residues long. The CDR3 sequence: CASNTGTGELFF. CDR3 DNA sequence: TGTGCCAGCAATACAGGGACCGGGGAGCTGTTTTTT.

The V gene is TRBV6-5, the J gene TRBJ1-1, with 8 positions matching TRBD1. This CDR3 comprises 14 residues. Germline CDR1 and CDR2: MNHEY and SVGAGI. Losses at the gene ends were 6 bases for V and 2 bases for J; bases not matched to a gene: 5. CDR3 DNA: TGTGCCAGCAGCTCAGGGGGCTATAACACTGAAGCTTTCTTT. Translated: CASSSGGYNTEAFF.

The genes are TRBV6-6 and TRBJ1-6; D might be TRBD1 (6 bases). The germline CDR1 and CDR2 sequences are MNHNY and SVGAGI (reference sequence). The CDR3 runs 15 residues. With 7 bases removed from V and 10 bases from J, the gap between germline ends came to 20 bases. Written as DNA, the CDR3 is TGTGCCAGCACCGATTTGGGGGCCACCAACTCACCCCTCCACTTT. It encodes CASTDLGATNSPLHF.

CDR3 in DNA: TGTGCCAGCAGCTTAATGTCCTCGACCGGGTTAGATACGCAGTATTTT. Translation: CASSLMSSTGLDTQYF. The rearrangement uses TRBV7-3 and TRBJ2-3; D gene unclear. The V end lost 1 base, the J end lost 5 bases, and 16 bases lay between the germline ends. Germline-derived CDR1 and CDR2 are SGHTA and FQGTGA. CDR3 length: 16 amino acids.

The rearrangement uses TRBV18 and TRBJ2-2, with TRBD1 identical over 10 bases. Unmatched junction bases numbered 5, after V lost 6 bases and J lost 7 bases. In germline, CDR1 is KGHSH, CDR2 LQKENI. The CDR3 consists of 14 residues. The CDR3 here is CASSLDRGLGELFF. The CDR3 DNA sequence: TGTGCCAGCTCCCTTGACAGGGGGCTCGGGGAGCTGTTTTTT.

The gene calls are TRBV6-5 and TRBJ2-3, with 7 nucleotides matching TRBD1. This CDR3 is 15 amino acids long. V gave up 0 bases and J gave up 6 bases; unmatched junction bases: 6. CDR1 and CDR2 from the germline V gene are MNHEY and SVGAGI. The CDR3 coding sequence is TGTGCCAGCAGTTACTCGACAGGGCCCCGTGATACGCAGTATTTT. Its translation: CASSYSTGPRDTQYF.

This rearrangement joins TRBV5-4 to TRBJ2-3, with 12 bases identical to TRBD1. Germline loops: CDR1 SGHNT, CDR2 YYREEE (reference sequence). The CDR3 runs to 16 residues. The trim removed 4 bases at V and 6 bases at J, leaving 9 bases unmatched. Here the CDR3 DNA reads TGTGCCAGCAGCCCCGGGACAGGGGGCGCGGGGGATACGCAGTATTTT. Protein sequence: CASSPGTGGAGDTQYF.

The DNA of the CDR3 is TGTGCCAGCAGTGAGTCACAGACCTTCTATGGCTACACCTTC. It yields the protein CASSESQTFYGYTF. The V call is TRBV6-1, the J call TRBJ1-2, with D unclear. The CDR3 totals 14 residues. Germline-derived CDR1 and CDR2 are MNHNS and SASEGT. The V end was cut by 3 bases, the J end by 4 bases, with 12 bases between.

The V and J genes are TRBV19 and TRBJ2-2; 8 nucleotides line up with TRBD1. The CDR3 has 15 amino acids. The V segment lost 6 bases and the J segment 2 bases; nucleotides outside the gene matches: 5. CDR1 is LNHDA, CDR2 SQIVND, per germline (reference sequence). CDR3 residues: CASSRDRQNTGELFF. The CDR3 DNA follows: TGTGCCAGTAGCCGGGACAGGCAAAACACCGGGGAGCTGTTTTTT.

This clone was counted a few times. The rearrangement uses TRBV19 and TRBJ1-5; tentative D call: TRBD1 (5 bases). This CDR3 is 15 amino acids long. V lost 10 bases and J lost 3, with 19 bases in between. Germline V gives CDR1 LNHDA, CDR2 SQIVND (reference sequence). The CDR3, as DNA: TGTGCCACAGCACGGCAGGGTCTTTCCAATCAGCCCCAGCATTTT. As protein: CATARQGLSNQPQHF.

About this clone: A read error may produce the germline difference seen at one junction end. The V gene is TRBV7-7, the J gene TRBJ2-2; D unresolved. CDR3 size: 13 residues. Germline CDR1 and CDR2: SSHAT and FNYEAQ (reference sequence). The CDR3 here is CASSATGTGELFF. CDR3 in DNA: TGTGCTAGCAGCGCGACCGGGACCGGGGAGCTGTTTTTT. The full variable domain, in which reference TRBV7-7 and TRBJ2-2 provide the parts outside the CDR3, is GAGVSQSPRYKVTKRGQDVTLRCDPISSHATLYWYQQALGQGPEFLTYFNYEAQPDKSGLPSDRFSAERPEGSISTLTIQRTEQRDSAMYRCASSATGTGELFFGEGSRLTVL.

V and J are TRBV6-6 and TRBJ1-5, with TRBD1 matching 10 bases. This CDR3 has 15 residues. In germline, CDR1 is MNHNY, CDR2 SVGAGI (reference sequence). With 7 bases clipped from V and 5 bases from J, the junction kept 8 bases outside the gene matches. CDR3 protein: CASTMDRGVDQPQHF. The CDR3 DNA sequence: TGTGCCAGCACTATGGACAGGGGGGTAGATCAGCCCCAGCATTTT.

This clone was found many times. The CDR3, as DNA: TGTGCCAGCAGTGAAGTGCAGGGGGCCGGCGGCTACACCTTC. Translated, it gives CASSEVQGAGGYTF. The chain links TRBV6-1 to TRBJ1-2; 8 bases fit TRBD1. Germline values: CDR1 MNHNS, CDR2 SASEGT. After removal of 1 base from V and 8 bases from J, the junction contained 6 bases not matched to a gene. The CDR3 has 14 amino acids.

The chain carries TRBV2 and TRBJ1-1, with D possibly being TRBD1 (5 bases). The V gene's germline CDR1 is SNHLY and CDR2 FYNNEI. The V end lost 11 bases, the J end lost 0 bases, and 10 bases lay between the germline ends. The CDR3 spans 12 residues. CDR3 sequence: CAGGVLNTEAFF. CDR3 nucleotide sequence: TGTGCCGGGGGGGTCTTGAACACTGAAGCTTTCTTT.

The chain carries TRBV7-2 and TRBJ1-2; 9 nucleotides line up with TRBD1. The CDR3 sequence is 17 residues long. CDR1 SGHTA and CDR2 FQGNSA come from the germline V gene. The junction had 16 bases not matched to a gene; V was cut back by 1 base and J by 10 bases. The CDR3, as DNA: TGTGCCAGCAGCTTAGACAGGGGGCTGGGCCTGGAGGAACCCTACACCTTC. Amino acid sequence: CASSLDRGLGLEEPYTF.